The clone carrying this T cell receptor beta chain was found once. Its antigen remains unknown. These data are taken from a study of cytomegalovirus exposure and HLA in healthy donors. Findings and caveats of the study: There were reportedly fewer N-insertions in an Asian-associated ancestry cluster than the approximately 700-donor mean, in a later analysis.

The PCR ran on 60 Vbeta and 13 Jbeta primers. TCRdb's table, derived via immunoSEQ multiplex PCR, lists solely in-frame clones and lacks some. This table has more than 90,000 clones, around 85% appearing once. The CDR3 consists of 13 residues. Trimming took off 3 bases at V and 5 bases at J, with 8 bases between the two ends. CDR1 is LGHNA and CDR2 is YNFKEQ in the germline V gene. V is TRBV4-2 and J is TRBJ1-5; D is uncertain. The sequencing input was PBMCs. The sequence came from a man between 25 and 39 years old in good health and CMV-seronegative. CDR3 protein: CASSQEPDQPQHF. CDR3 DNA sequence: TGTGCCAGCAGCCAGGAGCCCGATCAGCCCCAGCATTTT.